The next 18 T cell receptor beta chains were all read from a single sample in a study of a mutant IDH1 vaccine in newly diagnosed glioma. Time point denoted: baseline, week 1 (first vaccination visit). Treatment: pre-vaccination baseline after standard-of-care therapy. The table came from immunoSEQ multiplex PCR; TCRdb's copy has only in-frame clones and leaves some out. The table includes about 46,000 clones, roughly 85% detected once. The sample consisted of PBMCs, taken from a glioma patient treated with radiotherapy, temozolomide or both. The receptors stem from a middle-aged man with glioma.

This chain connects TRBV19 to TRBJ2-7, with D tentatively TRBD1 (6 bases). The CDR3 loop spans 14 amino acids. The V gene's germline CDR1 is LNHDA and CDR2 SQIVND (reference sequence). Trimming left V 3 bases short and J 4 bases short, with 13 bases between. DNA for the CDR3: TGTGCCAGTAGTATTTCCAGGGGATCTTACGAGCAGTACTTC. This gives the protein CASSISRGSYEQYF.

This chain uses TRBV18 with TRBJ2-6; TRBD2 aligns across 7 bases. The germline CDR1 and CDR2 sequences are KGHSH and LQKENI. Trimming removed 2 bases from V and 1 base from J; junction bases left unmatched: 5. CDR3 length: 17 residues. CDR3 region: CASSPGVSGSGANVLTF. As DNA, the CDR3 is TGTGCCAGCTCACCAGGAGTTAGCGGGTCTGGGGCCAACGTCCTGACTTTC.

This clone was recorded once. The chain combines TRBV13 with TRBJ2-7, with D possibly called TRBD1 or TRBD2 (5 bases each). This CDR3 has 13 amino acids. The V and J ends lost 3 bases and 6 bases respectively, with 12 bases between them. The germline V gene has CDR1 PRHDT and CDR2 FYEKMQ (reference sequence). The CDR3 is CASSFNQRGEQYF. The DNA for the CDR3 is TGTGCCAGCAGCTTTAACCAGAGGGGCGAGCAGTACTTC.

The chain has TRBV7-9 and TRBJ2-7; D not resolved. The length of the CDR3 is 12 residues. Germline CDR1 reads SEHNR; CDR2 reads FQNEAQ (reference sequence). Trimming took 2 bases from V and 2 from J, leaving 4 bases between them. CDR3 residues: CASSLRPYEQYF. As DNA, the CDR3 is TGTGCCAGCAGCTTACGACCCTACGAGCAGTACTTC.

The chain carries TRBV6-5 and TRBJ1-1, with D possibly TRBD1 on 5 matching bases. V was shortened by 10 bases and J by 1 base, with 13 bases between the two germline ends. This CDR3 has 13 amino acids. Germline lookup yields CDR1 MNHEY and CDR2 SVGAGI. Written as DNA, the CDR3 is TGTGCCACGAAACACGGGACGAACACTGAAGCTTTCTTT. Translated: CATKHGTNTEAFF.

This chain uses TRBV19 with TRBJ2-7; TRBD1 matches at 8 bases. The CDR3 consists of 15 residues. J lost 6 bases, V lost 3 bases, and 10 bases had no gene match. Germline V CDR1 and CDR2: LNHDA, SQIVND (reference sequence). The CDR3: CASSMFGRGQGEQYF. The CDR3, as DNA: TGTGCCAGTAGTATGTTTGGCAGGGGGCAAGGCGAGCAGTACTTC.

The V and J genes are TRBV2 and TRBJ2-1; TRBD1 agrees at 10 bases. This CDR3 is 13 amino acids long. Germline-derived CDR1 and CDR2 are SNHLY and FYNNEI. Trimming at V came to 4 bases and at J to 7 bases, leaving 1 base not matched to a gene. CDR3 region: CASSVDRGNEQFF. The CDR3 nucleotides are TGTGCCAGCAGTGTGGACAGGGGGAATGAGCAGTTCTTC.

This sequence joins TRBV5-6 and TRBJ2-1; D not resolved. The CDR3 totals 15 residues. The V end was cut by 0 bases, the J end by 0 bases, with 7 bases between. Germline values: CDR1 SGHDT, CDR2 YYEEEE. This chain's CDR3 is CASSLARSSYNEQFF. In nucleotides, the CDR3 is TGTGCCAGCAGCTTGGCCCGCAGCTCCTACAATGAGCAGTTCTTC.

The chain has TRBV18 and TRBJ1-5; the match to TRBD1 covers 9 bases. Looked up from germline, CDR1 is KGHSH and CDR2 is LQKENI. The J segment lost 5 bases and the V segment lost 3 bases, leaving 5 bases of the junction unmatched. The CDR3 is 15 residues long. In DNA, the CDR3 is TGTGCCAGCTCACCGACAGGGGGAATATATCAGCCCCAGCATTTT. This sequence encodes CASSPTGGIYQPQHF.

This clone was picked up a small number of times. The chain employs TRBV14 and TRBJ1-1; D is unresolved. V lost 0 bases to trimming and J lost 2 bases, with 7 bases between them. This CDR3 comprises 14 residues. Germline loops: CDR1 SGHDN, CDR2 FVKESK. CDR3 sequence reads: CASSQDFTNTEAFF. DNA of the CDR3: TGTGCCAGCAGCCAAGATTTTACTAACACTGAAGCTTTCTTT.

This sequence joins TRBV27 and TRBJ2-7; no reliable D call. This CDR3 has 16 amino acids. CDR1 is MNHEY and CDR2 is SMNVEV in the germline V gene (reference sequence). V was pared by 2 bases and J by 2 bases, with 16 bases between. The CDR3 coding sequence is TGTGCCAGCAGTTTAGTGGCCGACCTAAGAACCTACGAGCAGTACTTC. Translated: CASSLVADLRTYEQYF.

The count of this clone is one. J is TRBJ1-1 and V is TRBV5-1; D uncertain. Germline V lookup: CDR1 SGHRS, CDR2 YFSETQ. The CDR3 runs to 13 residues. Trimming took 4 bases from V and 5 from J, leaving 12 bases between them. CDR3 sequence reads: CASSGVSATEAFF. In DNA form, the CDR3 reads TGCGCCAGCAGCGGAGTATCTGCGACTGAAGCTTTCTTT. Filled out from reference TRBV5-1 and TRBJ1-1, the complete variable domain reads KAGVTQTPRYLIKTRGQQVTLSCSPISGHRSVSWYQQTPGQGLQFLFEYFSETQRNKGNFPGRFSGRQFSNSRSEMNVSTLELGDSALYLCASSGVSATEAFFGQGTRLTVV.

The chain has TRBV28 and TRBJ2-7, with D uncertain. The germline V and J ends were trimmed by 3 bases and 2 bases, with 8 bases remaining between them. The CDR3 is made up of 13 amino acids. CDR1 and CDR2 (germline): MDHEN, SYDVKM. CDR3 coding DNA: TGTGCCAGCAGTTTTGAGAGAGCCTACGAGCAGTACTTC. It specifies CASSFERAYEQYF.

V and J are TRBV27 and TRBJ2-3, with TRBD2 as a possible D gene (7 bases). Germline loops: CDR1 MNHEY, CDR2 SMNVEV (reference sequence). This CDR3 is 14 amino acids long. The V and J ends lost 3 bases and 6 bases respectively, with 13 bases between them. The CDR3 loop reads CASSFNRGADTQYF. Here the CDR3 DNA reads TGTGCCAGCAGTTTTAACCGGGGGGCGGATACGCAGTATTTT.

This clone showed up just once. The CDR3 sequence: CASRSRGIGYTF. For the CDR3, the DNA is TGTGCCAGTAGGTCGAGGGGCATCGGCTACACCTTC. J is TRBJ1-2 and V is TRBV19; D is possibly TRBD1 (5 bases). Germline lookup yields CDR1 LNHDA and CDR2 SQIVND (reference sequence). The V and J ends lost 6 bases and 8 bases respectively, with 13 bases between them. This CDR3 is 12 amino acids long. The full variable domain, completed using reference TRBV19 and TRBJ1-2, is DGGITQSPKYLFRKEGQNVTLSCEQNLNHDAMYWYRQDPGQGLRLIYYSQIVNDFQKGDIAEGYSVSREKKESFPLTVTSAQKNPTAFYLCASRSRGIGYTFGSGTRLTVV.

The chain recombines TRBV7-3 with TRBJ2-7; D is undetermined. The CDR3 spans 15 residues. Germline CDR1 and CDR2: SGHTA and FQGTGA. With 0 bases removed from V and 2 bases from J, the gap between germline ends came to 11 bases. In DNA form, the CDR3 reads TGTGCCAGCAGCTTAACCTCTGGCAGAACCTACGAGCAGTACTTC. Its translation is CASSLTSGRTYEQYF.

This chain uses TRBV18 with TRBJ2-4; D is unresolved. CDR1 KGHSH and CDR2 LQKENI come from the germline V gene. The V and J ends lost 2 bases and 8 bases respectively, with 13 bases between them. This CDR3 has 14 amino acids. This CDR3 reads CASSPIPGTDIQYF. The CDR3 DNA follows: TGTGCCAGCTCACCAATTCCGGGTACCGACATTCAGTACTTC. Combining the CDR3 with reference TRBV18 and TRBJ2-4 gives the whole variable domain NAGVMQNPRHLVRRRGQEARLRCSPMKGHSHVYWYRQLPEEGLKFMVYLQKENIIDESGMPKERFSAEFPKEGPSILRIQQVVRGDSAAYFCASSPIPGTDIQYFGAGTRLSVL.

V gene TRBV27 combines with J gene TRBJ1-2; D is unresolved. The CDR3 is 12 amino acids. V was pared by 7 bases and J by 2 bases, with 8 bases between. The germline gives CDR1 MNHEY, CDR2 SMNVEV (reference sequence). This CDR3 reads CASTTGNYGYTF. In DNA form, the CDR3 reads TGTGCCAGCACTACCGGGAACTATGGCTACACCTTC.